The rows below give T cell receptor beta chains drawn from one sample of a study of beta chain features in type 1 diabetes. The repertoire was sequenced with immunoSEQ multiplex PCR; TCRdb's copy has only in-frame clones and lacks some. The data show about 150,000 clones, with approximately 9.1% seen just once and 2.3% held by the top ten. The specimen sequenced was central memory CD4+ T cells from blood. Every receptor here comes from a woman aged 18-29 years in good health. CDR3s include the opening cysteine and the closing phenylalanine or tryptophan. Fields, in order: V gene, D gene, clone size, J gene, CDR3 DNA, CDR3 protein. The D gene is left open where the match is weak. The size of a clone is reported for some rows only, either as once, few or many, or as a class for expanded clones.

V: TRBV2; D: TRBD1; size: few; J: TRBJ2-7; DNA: TGTGCCAGCAGTGACGTGGACAGGGTAAACGAGCAGTACTTC; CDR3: CASSDVDRVNEQYF
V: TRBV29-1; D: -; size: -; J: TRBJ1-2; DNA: TGCAGCGTTCAAGTGAGGGAGGGGAACTATGGCTACACCTTC; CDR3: CSVQVREGNYGYTF
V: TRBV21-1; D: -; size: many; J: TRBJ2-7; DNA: TGTGCCAGCAGCAGGAGACGTGAGGGCGGGAGGGCCGCCTACGAGCAGTACTTC; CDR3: CASSRRREGGRAAYEQYF
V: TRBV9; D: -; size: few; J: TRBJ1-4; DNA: TGTGCCAGCAGCGTAGGGCTTAATGAAAAACTGTTTTTT; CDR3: CASSVGLNEKLFF
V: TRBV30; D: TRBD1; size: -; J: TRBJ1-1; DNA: TGTGCCTGGACTGGGACAGGGAACACTGAAGCTTTCTTT; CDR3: CAWTGTGNTEAFF
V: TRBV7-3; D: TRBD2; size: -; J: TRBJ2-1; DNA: TGTGCCAGCAGCTTAAGGGGGGGGAGAAACAATGAGCAGTTCTTC; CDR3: CASSLRGGRNNEQFF
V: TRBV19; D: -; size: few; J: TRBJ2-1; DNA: TGTGCCAGTAGTACTGCCGGGACTGCCTCCCGACCTGTCTTC; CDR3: CASSTAGTASRPVF
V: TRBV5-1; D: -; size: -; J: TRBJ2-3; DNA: TGCGCCAGCAGCTTGGGACTTGAGGCAGATACGCAGTATTTT; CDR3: CASSLGLEADTQYF
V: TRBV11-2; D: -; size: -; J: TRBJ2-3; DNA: TGTGCCAGCAGCCACACAGATACGCAGTATTTT; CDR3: CASSHTDTQYF
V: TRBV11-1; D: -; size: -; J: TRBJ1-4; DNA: TGTGCCAGCAGCTTAGGTTTCAGGGGCACTAATGAAAAACTGTTTTTT; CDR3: CASSLGFRGTNEKLFF
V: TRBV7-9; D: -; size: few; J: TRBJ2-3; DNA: TGTGGGGTCACACTTCCGACATCTGCTACGCAGTATTTT; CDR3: CGVTLPTSATQYF
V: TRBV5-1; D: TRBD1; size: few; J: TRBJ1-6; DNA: TGCGCCAGCAGCTTCGCGGGGACAGGGGGTGAAGAAAAGCACTTT; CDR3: CASSFAGTGGEEKHF
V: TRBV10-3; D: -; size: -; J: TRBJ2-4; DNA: TGTGCCATCAGTGAGTCGAATCCGGGGTCGACCAAAAACATTCAGTACTTC; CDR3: CAISESNPGSTKNIQYF
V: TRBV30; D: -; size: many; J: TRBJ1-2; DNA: TGTGCCTGGAGAAACGAGGGCACTGACGGCTACACCTTC; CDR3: CAWRNEGTDGYTF
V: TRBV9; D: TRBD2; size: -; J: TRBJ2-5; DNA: TGTGCCAGCAGCGTGAGCACTAGCGGGGGGTCGGAGACCCAGTACTTC; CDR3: CASSVSTSGGSETQYF
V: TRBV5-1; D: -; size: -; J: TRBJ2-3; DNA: TGCGCCAGCAGGGTAGGGCAGGGCTCAGATACGCAGTATTTT; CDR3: CASRVGQGSDTQYF
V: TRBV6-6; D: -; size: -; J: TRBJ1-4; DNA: TGTGCCAGCAGCCGGGGTACGGCAACTAATGAAAAACTGTTTTTT; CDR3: CASSRGTATNEKLFF
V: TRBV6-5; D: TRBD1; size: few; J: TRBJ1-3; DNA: TGTGCCACCGCAAGACAGGGGGATTCTGGAAACACCATATATTTT; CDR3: CATARQGDSGNTIYF
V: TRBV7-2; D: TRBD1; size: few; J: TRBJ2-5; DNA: TGTGCCAGCAGCCCAATGACAGGGCAAGAGACCCAGTACTTC; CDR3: CASSPMTGQETQYF
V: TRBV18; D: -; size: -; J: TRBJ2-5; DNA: TGTGCCAGCTCACCTTATTCTGTCGAGGAGACCCAGTACTTC; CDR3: CASSPYSVEETQYF
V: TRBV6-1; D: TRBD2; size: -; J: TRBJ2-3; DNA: TGTGCCAGCAGCGGCTTACTAGCGGTTGCAGATACGCAGTATTTT; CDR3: CASSGLLAVADTQYF
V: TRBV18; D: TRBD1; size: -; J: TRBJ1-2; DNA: TGTGCCAGCTCACTTGGGACAGGGGATGTGAATGGCTACACCTTC; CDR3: CASSLGTGDVNGYTF
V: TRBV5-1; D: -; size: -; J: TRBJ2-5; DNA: TGCGCCAGCAGCTTGGCAACGGGAGCTGAAGAGACCCAGTACTTC; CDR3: CASSLATGAEETQYF
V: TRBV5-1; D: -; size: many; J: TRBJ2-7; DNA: TGCGCCAGCAGGGCAGGCGTGGAGGACTCCTACGAGCAGTACTTC; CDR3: CASRAGVEDSYEQYF
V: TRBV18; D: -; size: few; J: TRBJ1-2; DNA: TGTGCCAGCTCAACTCCACGGAGAATACCTAACTATGGCTACACCTTC; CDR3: CASSTPRRIPNYGYTF
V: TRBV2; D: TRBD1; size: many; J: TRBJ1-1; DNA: TGTGCCAGCAGAGGGACAGGGTGGGACACTGAAGCTTTCTTT; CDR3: CASRGTGWDTEAFF
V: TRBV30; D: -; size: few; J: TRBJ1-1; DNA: TGTGCCTGGAGTGTATATCGGGGAATGAACACTGAAGCTTTCTTT; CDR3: CAWSVYRGMNTEAFF
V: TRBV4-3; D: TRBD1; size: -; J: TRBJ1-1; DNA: TGCGCCAGCCAGGGGGACGGAGAAGCTTTCTTT; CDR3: CASQGDGEAFF
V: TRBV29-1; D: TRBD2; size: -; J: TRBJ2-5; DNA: TGCAGCGTTGGGGGACTAGCGGGAGGTCTGGAGACCCAGTACTTC; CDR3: CSVGGLAGGLETQYF
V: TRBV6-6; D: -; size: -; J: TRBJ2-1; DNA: TGTGCCAGCAGTACGGAGGGTGAGCAGTTCTTC; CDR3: CASSTEGEQFF
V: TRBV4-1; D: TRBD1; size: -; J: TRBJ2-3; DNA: TGCGCCAGCAGCCGCCCGGGACAGGGGGCAGATACGCAGTATTTT; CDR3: CASSRPGQGADTQYF
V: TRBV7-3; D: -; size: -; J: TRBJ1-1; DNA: TGTGCCAGCAGCTTAAATGACGGGGACACTGAAGCTTTCTTT; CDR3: CASSLNDGDTEAFF
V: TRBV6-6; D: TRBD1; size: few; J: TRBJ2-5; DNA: TGTGCCAGCAGTGTGGGACAGGCCCAAGAGACCCAGTACTTC; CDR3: CASSVGQAQETQYF
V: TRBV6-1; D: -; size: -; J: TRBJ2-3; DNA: TGTGCCAGCACCCCCCGTGGCGGATACACAGATACGCAGTATTTT; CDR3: CASTPRGGYTDTQYF
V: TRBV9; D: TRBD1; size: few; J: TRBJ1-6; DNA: TGTGCCAGCAGCGTTCAGGGGGCCAATTCACCCCTCCACTTT; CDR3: CASSVQGANSPLHF
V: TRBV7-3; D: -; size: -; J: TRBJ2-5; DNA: TGTGCCAGCAGCTTCTCGGGGGAAGAGACCCAGTACTTC; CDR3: CASSFSGEETQYF
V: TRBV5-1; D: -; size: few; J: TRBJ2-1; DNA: TGCGCCAGCAGCTTAAGGGCAGGGGATGAGCAGTTCTTC; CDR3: CASSLRAGDEQFF
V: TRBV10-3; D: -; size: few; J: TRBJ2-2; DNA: TGTGCCATCAGCGATCGGTTTACGAACACCGGGGAGCTGTTTTTT; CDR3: CAISDRFTNTGELFF
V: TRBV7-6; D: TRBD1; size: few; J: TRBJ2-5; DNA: TGTGCCAGCAGCCTTGGACAGGGCCTGTACCAAGAGACCCAGTACTTC; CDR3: CASSLGQGLYQETQYF
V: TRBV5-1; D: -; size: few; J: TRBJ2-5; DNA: TGCGCCAGCAGTCTGGACACTTACCAAGAGACCCAGTACTTC; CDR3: CASSLDTYQETQYF
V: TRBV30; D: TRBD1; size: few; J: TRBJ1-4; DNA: TGTGCCTGGAGTCAAGGTTACAGGGGAATTATAGAAAAACTGTTTTTT; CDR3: CAWSQGYRGIIEKLFF
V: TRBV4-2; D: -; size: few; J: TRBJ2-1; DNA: TGTGCCAGCAGCCAACCCCAGACCTACAATGAGCAGTTCTTC; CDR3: CASSQPQTYNEQFF
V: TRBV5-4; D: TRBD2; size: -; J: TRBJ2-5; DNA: TGTGCCAGCAGCCGGACTAGCGGGGAGCAAGAGACCCAGTACTTC; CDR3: CASSRTSGEQETQYF
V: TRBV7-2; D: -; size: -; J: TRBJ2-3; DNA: TGTGCCAGCAGCTTAGAGGGGGGGGCCAGAGATACGCAGTATTTT; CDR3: CASSLEGGARDTQYF
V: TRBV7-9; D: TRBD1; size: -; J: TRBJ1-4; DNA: TGTGCCAGCAGCTTCGGACAGGGACGGGAAAAACTGTTTTTT; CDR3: CASSFGQGREKLFF